This is a list of T cell receptor beta chains from one sample in a study of blood T cell repertoires in COVID-19. Profiled with immunoSEQ multiplex PCR; TCRdb holds only in-frame clones, not every one. This sample has a few hundred thousand clones, with approximately 90% found just once. The sequenced sample was PBMCs or T cells enriched from blood (not recorded which). These receptors all stem from a woman younger than 35 who had recovered from COVID-19. CDR3s include the opening cysteine and the closing phenylalanine or tryptophan. The D gene is left open where the match is weak. Clone sizes are given selectively: once, few, many, or a class where the clone is expanded.

CASSVASSGGDTQYF TGTGCCAGCAGCGTAGCGTCTAGCGGGGGGGATACGCAGTATTTT TRBD2 TRBJ2-3 many TRBV9
CASSPVDSLNSPLHF TGTGCCAGCTCACCGGTCGACAGTCTTAATTCACCCCTCCACTTT . TRBJ1-6 . TRBV18
CASSIKGHGRGDEQYF TGTGCCAGTAGTATCAAAGGACACGGGAGGGGAGACGAGCAGTACTTC TRBD2 TRBJ2-7 . TRBV19
CASRSRDRSNYGYTF TGTGCCAGCAGGTCCCGGGACAGGAGCAACTATGGCTACACCTTC TRBD1 TRBJ1-2 . TRBV28
CASSGGRNTGELFF TGTGCCAGCAGTGGGGGCCGGAACACCGGGGAGCTGTTTTTT . TRBJ2-2 . TRBV2
CASSQEQQSTYEQYF TGCGCCAGCAGCCAAGAGCAACAGAGCACCTACGAGCAGTACTTC . TRBJ2-7 . TRBV4-1
CASGSTGLNTEAFF TGCGCCAGCGGGTCGACAGGGTTGAACACTGAAGCTTTCTTT TRBD1 TRBJ1-1 once TRBV5-1
CASSPQATGEAPLHF TGTGCCAGCTCACCACAGGCGACAGGGGAGGCACCCCTCCACTTT TRBD1 TRBJ1-6 . TRBV18
CAWSDGSTDTQYF TGTGCCTGGAGTGACGGTAGCACAGATACGCAGTATTTT . TRBJ2-3 once TRBV30
CASSGGTGDQPQHF TGTGCCAGCAGCGGGGGGACAGGGGATCAGCCCCAGCATTTT TRBD1 TRBJ1-5 . TRBV9
CASSSDNRDEAFF TGTGCCAGCAGCTCGGATAACAGGGATGAAGCTTTCTTT . TRBJ1-1 . TRBV5-4
CASSLTGVGYTF TGTGCCAGCAGCCTTACAGGGGTCGGCTACACCTTC TRBD1 TRBJ1-2 . TRBV7-9
CASSQIEHRGAVF TGTGCCAGCAGCCAAATAGAACACCGGGGAGCTGTTTTT . TRBJ2-2 . TRBV3-1/TRBV3-2
CASSQNHNPPLRKQYF TGTGCCAGCAGTCAAAACCATAACCCCCCACTACGAAAGCAGTACTTC . TRBJ2-7 . TRBV27
CASSGGREGKDYGYTF TGTGCCAGCAGTGGGGGAAGGGAGGGGAAGGACTATGGCTACACCTTC . TRBJ1-2 few TRBV2